The 9 T cell receptor beta chains presented below share a single source sample, sequenced in a study of Ad26.COV2.S vaccination and SARS-CoV-2 variants. Libraries were prepared by immunoSEQ multiplex PCR; TCRdb keeps only in-frame clonotypes and omits some of them. The table includes roughly 300,000 clones, 88% detected once. As for treatment: 15 to 20 received Ad26.COV2.S at low or high dose, single or two shots; roughly five received placebo; per-sample allocation not given. Sampling took place 63 days after the first vaccine or placebo injection. The source was peripheral blood, collected in a trial of Ad26.COV2.S vaccine versus placebo. The receptors here all came from a person aged 18-65 years who received the Ad26.COV2.S COVID-19 vaccine or a placebo.

The chain recombines TRBV4-3 with TRBJ2-4; a weak D match, TRBD2 (7 bases). The CDR3 contains 13 residues. Germline CDR1 LGHNA, CDR2 YSLEER. V was shortened by 3 bases and J by 9 bases, with 12 bases between the two germline ends. CDR3 sequence (DNA): TGCGCCAGCAGCCAGAGGGGGGAGGGCATTCAGTACTTC. This sequence encodes CASSQRGEGIQYF.

The chain is built from TRBV30 and TRBJ1-1, with D perhaps matching TRBD1 (5 bases). From germline, CDR1 is GTSNPN and CDR2 SVGIG (reference sequence). CDR3 size: 16 residues. V lost 3 bases and J 1 base, leaving 18 bases between the germline ends. In DNA form, the CDR3 reads TGTGCCTGGAGGGGTAGACAGATGATCTGGAACACTGAAGCTTTCTTT. Encoded protein: CAWRGRQMIWNTEAFF.

V and J are TRBV9 and TRBJ2-2; the D gene is possibly TRBD2 (6 bases). Trimming shortened V by 2 bases and J by 0 bases, and 8 bases separated the two germline ends. CDR1 and CDR2 (germline): SGDLS, YYNGEE. CDR3 length equals 15 residues. The CDR3: CASSVSGPNTGELFF. The CDR3 region has the DNA TGTGCCAGCAGCGTTAGCGGTCCGAACACCGGGGAGCTGTTTTTT. The entire variable domain, with the rest obtained from reference TRBV9 and TRBJ2-2, is as follows: DSGVTQTPKHLITATGQRVTLRCSPRSGDLSVYWYQQSLDQGLQFLIQYYNGEERAKGNILERFSAQQFPDLHSELNLSSLELGDSALYFCASSVSGPNTGELFFGEGSRLTVL.

This clone was seen once. The gene calls are TRBV7-2 and TRBJ2-7; the D gene is possibly TRBD1 (6 bases). The CDR3 length is 14 residues. Germline loops: CDR1 SGHTA, CDR2 FQGNSA. V gave up 5 bases and J gave up 3 bases, with 14 bases separating them. CDR3 DNA: TGTGCCAGCAGCCCCAGCCGGGACAACTACGAGCAGTACTTC. This encodes CASSPSRDNYEQYF. The full variable domain, rest sourced from reference TRBV7-2 and TRBJ2-7, is GAGVSQSPSNKVTEKGKDVELRCDPISGHTALYWYRQSLGQGLEFLIYFQGNSAPDKSGLPSDRFSAERTGGSVSTLTIQRTQQEDSAVYLCASSPSRDNYEQYFGPGTRLTVT.

The rearrangement joins TRBV21-1 to TRBJ1-5; the table assigns TRBD1, which was not confirmed against the DNA. TRBV21-1 is given as a pseudogene. CDR3 size: 16 residues. The CDR3 region has the DNA TGTGCCAGCAGCAAAGGGGACAGGGGTCTAAGTCAGCCCCAGCATTTT. Its translation: CASSKGDRGLSQPQHF.

V gene TRBV15 combines with J gene TRBJ1-2, with D hard to call. Between the trimmed V and J ends, which lost 0 bases and 7 bases, there was a span of 12 bases. The CDR3 sequence is 14 residues long. Germline CDR1 LNHNV, CDR2 YYDKDF (reference sequence). The CDR3 DNA reads TGTGCCACCAGCAGAGATCCCGGGTTAGGTGGCTACACCTTC. Amino acid sequence: CATSRDPGLGGYTF. Variable domain in full (rest from reference TRBV15 and TRBJ1-2): DAMVIQNPRYQVTQFGKPVTLSCSQTLNHNVMYWYQQKSSQAPKLLFHYYDKDFNNEADTPDNFQSRRPNTSFCFLDIRSPGLGDTAMYLCATSRDPGLGGYTFGSGTRLTVV.

In its sample, this clone was seen a few times. The rearrangement links TRBV7-2 to TRBJ1-2, with D uncertain. CDR3 size: 12 residues. Germline CDR1 SGHTA, CDR2 FQGNSA. Trimming cost V 5 bases and J 7 bases, with 11 bases left between them. The CDR3: CASSTEIGGYTF. The CDR3 DNA is TGTGCCAGCAGCACAGAAATTGGTGGCTACACCTTC.

The genes are TRBV6-5 and TRBJ2-7; 8 bases are shared with TRBD1. The V and J ends lost 7 bases and 4 bases, in that order; junction bases with no gene match: 9. Germline-derived CDR1 and CDR2 are MNHEY and SVGAGI. This CDR3 region has 14 residues. The CDR3 is CASTRGRQEYEQYF. In nucleotides, the CDR3 is TGTGCCAGCACCAGGGGGCGGCAGGAGTACGAGCAGTACTTC.

The chain links TRBV5-1 to TRBJ2-3; D gene ambiguous. Germline CDR1 reads SGHRS; CDR2 reads YFSETQ. The V end lost 4 bases, the J end lost 2 bases, and 11 bases lay between the germline ends. The CDR3 has 14 residues. This CDR3 reads CASSPRDFTDTQYF. In nucleotides, the CDR3 is TGCGCCAGCAGCCCAAGGGATTTCACAGATACGCAGTATTTT.